The rows below give T cell receptor beta chains drawn from one sample of a study of shared clonotypes between healthy human individuals. Data came from immunoSEQ multiplex PCR; TCRdb stores just in-frame clones and leaves some out. Among about a million clones listed, about 75% were seen once. Sequencing used memory CD4+ T cells sorted from blood. The receptors here all came from a man aged 18-30 years in good health. Each CDR3 is given without its conserved first and last residue. The D gene is left open where the match is weak.

d_call	v_call	j_call	cdr3_aa
-	TRBV4-2	TRBJ2-3	ASSRTGTLIDTQY
TRBD2	TRBV7-2	TRBJ2-2	ASSIGTRGTGELF
-	TRBV7-9	TRBJ2-7	ASSFSDTGQY
TRBD2	TRBV10-3	TRBJ2-3	ASAPGLENSDTQY
TRBD2	TRBV5-5	TRBJ2-2	ASSWALLAGANTGELF
TRBD1	TRBV2	TRBJ2-2	ASSERLTGTGELF
TRBD1	TRBV5-1	TRBJ2-1	ASSLDRGNNEQF
TRBD1	TRBV5-1	TRBJ1-1	ASSPGLGTGEAF
TRBD1	TRBV27	TRBJ1-2	ASSPAGTGVGYT
-	TRBV28	TRBJ2-5	ASSLLRGAQETQY
-	TRBV5-1	TRBJ1-2	ASSLDSAYGYT
TRBD1	TRBV10-3	TRBJ1-1	ATLQGRHTEAF
TRBD2	TRBV11-2	TRBJ2-4	ASSPTSGSFIQY
-	TRBV19	TRBJ2-7	ASSGGRESSYEQY
TRBD1	TRBV9	TRBJ1-2	ASSGLTGSGYT
-	TRBV5-4	TRBJ1-1	ASTRDRNTEAF
-	TRBV28	TRBJ1-4	ASSGHATNEKLF
-	TRBV4-2	TRBJ2-1	ASSRGLGYNEQF
-	TRBV2	TRBJ2-1	ASLQGPRDEQF
-	TRBV7-9	TRBJ1-5	ASSLEGRGPQH
-	TRBV18	TRBJ1-4	ASSPPPAGNNEKLF
TRBD1	TRBV28	TRBJ1-2	ASIFRDRGPYGYT
-	TRBV7-2	TRBJ1-6	ASSKETGLYSPLH
TRBD1	TRBV28	TRBJ1-1	ASIIQGATTEAF
TRBD1	TRBV5-1	TRBJ1-6	ASSLGTGWNSPLH
-	TRBV5-1	TRBJ2-2	ASRNELGGRTGELL
TRBD1	TRBV19	TRBJ1-1	ASSTDRGRAEAF